These T cell receptor beta chains were read from a single sample in a study of spatial heterogeneity in lung cancer. TCRdb ran MiXCR on the 5' RACE reads and lists one entry per CDR3 protein. The data contain approximately 82,000 distinct CDR3 sequences, over 9.5% of them seen just once; the ten biggest clones take up roughly 4.2%. The material was PBMCs, obtained at surgery. The receptors here all came from a male donor with early-stage non-small cell lung cancer. The CDR3 runs from the conserved cysteine through the conserved F or W. A D gene is named only where the DNA matches it firmly. The size field is filled for only some rows; it gives once, few, many or a size class.

v_call: TRBV3-1; d_call: TRBD2; cdr3_length: 18; j_call: TRBJ2-5; clone_size: .; cdr3_nt: TGTGCCAGCAGCCAAGATCTTGGTGTTAGCGGGAGTCAGGAGACCCAGTACTTC; cdr3_aa: CASSQDLGVSGSQETQYF
v_call: TRBV5-1; d_call: .; cdr3_length: 15; j_call: TRBJ1-1; clone_size: few; cdr3_nt: TGCGCCAGCAGCCCCTCAGGGGTTAGGAACACTGAAGCTTTCTTT; cdr3_aa: CASSPSGVRNTEAFF
v_call: TRBV12-3/TRBV12-4; d_call: TRBD1; cdr3_length: 14; j_call: TRBJ1-1; clone_size: many; cdr3_nt: TGTGCCAGCAGTTTCGACAGGGGAGACACTGAAGCTTTCTTT; cdr3_aa: CASSFDRGDTEAFF
v_call: TRBV5-1; d_call: .; cdr3_length: 15; j_call: TRBJ1-1; clone_size: .; cdr3_nt: TGCGCCAGCAGCTACCTAGAACAGGTGAACACTGAAGCTTTCTTT; cdr3_aa: CASSYLEQVNTEAFF
v_call: TRBV29-1; d_call: .; cdr3_length: 13; j_call: TRBJ2-3; clone_size: many; cdr3_nt: TGCAGCGCTGCACCTGGGGGGACAGATACGCAGTATTTT; cdr3_aa: CSAAPGGTDTQYF
v_call: TRBV10-3; d_call: .; cdr3_length: 12; j_call: TRBJ2-5; clone_size: many; cdr3_nt: TGTGCCATCAGTGAGTCGGGAGAGACCCAGTACTTC; cdr3_aa: CAISESGETQYF
v_call: TRBV30; d_call: .; cdr3_length: 12; j_call: TRBJ1-5; clone_size: .; cdr3_nt: TGTGCCTTAGGGGATCGGGGTCAGCCCCAGCATTTT; cdr3_aa: CALGDRGQPQHF
v_call: TRBV28; d_call: TRBD2; cdr3_length: 16; j_call: TRBJ2-4; clone_size: once; cdr3_nt: TGTGCCAGCAGTTTATGGGCGGGGGGCCCAGAAAACATTCAGTACTTC; cdr3_aa: CASSLWAGGPENIQYF
v_call: TRBV18; d_call: .; cdr3_length: 13; j_call: TRBJ2-7; clone_size: many; cdr3_nt: TGTGCCAGCTCACCGCTAGCTTGGTCCGAGCAGTACTTC; cdr3_aa: CASSPLAWSEQYF
v_call: TRBV19; d_call: TRBD1; cdr3_length: 14; j_call: TRBJ2-7; clone_size: many; cdr3_nt: TGTGCCAGTAGTGTGGGACAGAGAACCTACGAGCAGTACTTC; cdr3_aa: CASSVGQRTYEQYF
v_call: TRBV5-8; d_call: TRBD1; cdr3_length: 16; j_call: TRBJ1-3; clone_size: many; cdr3_nt: TGTGCCAGCCAAACCGCAGGGGGTTTCTCTGGAAACACCATATATTTT; cdr3_aa: CASQTAGGFSGNTIYF
v_call: TRBV30; d_call: .; cdr3_length: 15; j_call: TRBJ2-6; clone_size: .; cdr3_nt: TGTGCCTGGAGTGCCCCGGGGTTTGGGGCCAACGTCCTGACTTTC; cdr3_aa: CAWSAPGFGANVLTF
v_call: TRBV5-1; d_call: TRBD2; cdr3_length: 16; j_call: TRBJ2-1; clone_size: few; cdr3_nt: TGCGCCAGCAGCCCTGGGGCTGTAGCGGGAGGGAATGAGCAGTTCTTC; cdr3_aa: CASSPGAVAGGNEQFF
v_call: TRBV30; d_call: .; cdr3_length: 12; j_call: TRBJ2-1; clone_size: few; cdr3_nt: TGTGCCTGGAGTGTACTTAGTAATGAGCAGTTCTTC; cdr3_aa: CAWSVLSNEQFF
v_call: TRBV5-1; d_call: .; cdr3_length: 16; j_call: TRBJ2-1; clone_size: many; cdr3_nt: TGCGCCAGCAGCTTGTGGACTCCCGTCGAGGGAGATGAGCAGTTCTTC; cdr3_aa: CASSLWTPVEGDEQFF
v_call: TRBV5-1; d_call: .; cdr3_length: 14; j_call: TRBJ1-1; clone_size: .; cdr3_nt: TGCGCCAGCAGCTCTACCAGGGAGGACACTGAAGCTTTCTTT; cdr3_aa: CASSSTREDTEAFF
v_call: TRBV7-9; d_call: .; cdr3_length: 14; j_call: TRBJ2-7; clone_size: few; cdr3_nt: TGTGCCAGCAGCCCTCGGACAGATTCCTACGAGCAGTACTTC; cdr3_aa: CASSPRTDSYEQYF
v_call: TRBV7-3; d_call: TRBD2; cdr3_length: 20; j_call: TRBJ2-3; clone_size: .; cdr3_nt: TGTGCCAGCAGCTTAAGGCTAGCGGGAGGCCCGGGGACTGGCACAGATACGCAGTATTTT; cdr3_aa: CASSLRLAGGPGTGTDTQYF
v_call: TRBV29-1; d_call: .; cdr3_length: 15; j_call: TRBJ2-5; clone_size: many; cdr3_nt: TGCAGCGTTGCCAGGACACCCTCAGACGGAGAGACCCAGTACTTC; cdr3_aa: CSVARTPSDGETQYF
v_call: TRBV12-5; d_call: TRBD1; cdr3_length: 16; j_call: TRBJ2-1; clone_size: few; cdr3_nt: TGTGCTAGTGGTTTCGGCGGGGACAGGGGGCGGCTTGAGCAGTTCTTC; cdr3_aa: CASGFGGDRGRLEQFF
v_call: TRBV2; d_call: .; cdr3_length: 13; j_call: TRBJ2-3; clone_size: few; cdr3_nt: TGTGCCAGCAGTGAAAGAGGCCCAGATACGCAGTATTTT; cdr3_aa: CASSERGPDTQYF
v_call: TRBV11-2; d_call: TRBD2; cdr3_length: 16; j_call: TRBJ2-3; clone_size: many; cdr3_nt: TGTGCCAGCAGCTCATGGACTAGCGGGGGGACAGATACGCAGTATTTT; cdr3_aa: CASSSWTSGGTDTQYF
v_call: TRBV9; d_call: TRBD2; cdr3_length: 15; j_call: TRBJ2-5; clone_size: .; cdr3_nt: TGTGCCAGCAGCCCTAGCGGGAGGTTCCAAGAGACCCAGTACTTC; cdr3_aa: CASSPSGRFQETQYF
v_call: TRBV20-1; d_call: .; cdr3_length: 14; j_call: TRBJ1-2; clone_size: many; cdr3_nt: TGCAGTGTTCATTCCACAAGGGACGCCTATGGCTACACCTTC; cdr3_aa: CSVHSTRDAYGYTF
v_call: TRBV10-3; d_call: .; cdr3_length: 16; j_call: TRBJ2-7; clone_size: few; cdr3_nt: TGTGCCATCAGTGAGGTCATAATGATCAACTCCTACGAGCAGTACTTC; cdr3_aa: CAISEVIMINSYEQYF
v_call: TRBV7-2; d_call: .; cdr3_length: 11; j_call: TRBJ1-1; clone_size: .; cdr3_nt: TGTGCCAGCAGTCCTCCACTTGAAGCTTTCTTT; cdr3_aa: CASSPPLEAFF
v_call: TRBV20-1; d_call: TRBD2; cdr3_length: 18; j_call: TRBJ2-5; clone_size: many; cdr3_nt: TGCAGTGCTAGAGGGGCCTTAGCTAGCGGGAGGTGGAGGGAGACCCAGTACTTC; cdr3_aa: CSARGALASGRWRETQYF
v_call: TRBV27; d_call: TRBD2; cdr3_length: 17; j_call: TRBJ2-1; clone_size: .; cdr3_nt: TGTGCCAGCAGTTTAGTATCTAGCGGGGGGCCACGGCATGAGCAGTTCTTC; cdr3_aa: CASSLVSSGGPRHEQFF
v_call: TRBV7-8; d_call: TRBD2; cdr3_length: 14; j_call: TRBJ2-1; clone_size: few; cdr3_nt: TGTGCCAGCAGCTCTAGCGGGGAAGGGGGTGAGCAGTTCTTC; cdr3_aa: CASSSSGEGGEQFF
v_call: TRBV30; d_call: .; cdr3_length: 14; j_call: TRBJ1-1; clone_size: .; cdr3_nt: TGTGCCTGGAGTGTAGGGAGAGGGGGAACTGAAGCTTTCTTT; cdr3_aa: CAWSVGRGGTEAFF
v_call: TRBV2; d_call: TRBD1; cdr3_length: 16; j_call: TRBJ2-7; clone_size: .; cdr3_nt: TGTGCCAGCAGTGACCCCCACGGGACAGCCTCCTACGAGCAGTACTTC; cdr3_aa: CASSDPHGTASYEQYF
v_call: TRBV24-1; d_call: TRBD2; cdr3_length: 11; j_call: TRBJ2-1; clone_size: few; cdr3_nt: TGTGCCACCGGGGGGGGCAATGAGCAGTTCTTC; cdr3_aa: CATGGGNEQFF
v_call: TRBV6-5; d_call: TRBD1; cdr3_length: 15; j_call: TRBJ1-1; clone_size: few; cdr3_nt: TGTGCCAGCAGTTACGGGACAGGTGCTTTAAGTGAGGCTTTCTTT; cdr3_aa: CASSYGTGALSEAFF
v_call: TRBV29-1; d_call: TRBD1; cdr3_length: 13; j_call: TRBJ2-5; clone_size: few; cdr3_nt: TGCAGCGTGGAAGGGAGGACAGGGGAGACCCAGTACTTC; cdr3_aa: CSVEGRTGETQYF
v_call: TRBV12-3/TRBV12-4; d_call: TRBD1; cdr3_length: 16; j_call: TRBJ2-3; clone_size: many; cdr3_nt: TGTGCCAGCAGTACCTGGGACAGGGGGCGGACAGATACGCAGTATTTT; cdr3_aa: CASSTWDRGRTDTQYF
v_call: TRBV2; d_call: TRBD2; cdr3_length: 13; j_call: TRBJ2-6; clone_size: .; cdr3_nt: TGTGCCAGCAGTATTGGGACTAGCGGGGCCCTGACTTTC; cdr3_aa: CASSIGTSGALTF
v_call: TRBV18; d_call: .; cdr3_length: 15; j_call: TRBJ2-1; clone_size: few; cdr3_nt: TGTGCCAGCTCACCAATGACCCTGCAGGGACATGAGCAGTTCTTC; cdr3_aa: CASSPMTLQGHEQFF
v_call: TRBV5-6; d_call: .; cdr3_length: 12; j_call: TRBJ2-7; clone_size: few; cdr3_nt: TGTGCCAGCAGCTCCTTAGGGTACGAGCAGTACTTC; cdr3_aa: CASSSLGYEQYF
v_call: TRBV7-9; d_call: .; cdr3_length: 12; j_call: TRBJ1-6; clone_size: many; cdr3_nt: TGTGCCAGCATGACAGGCGATTCACCCCTCCACTTT; cdr3_aa: CASMTGDSPLHF
v_call: TRBV6-5; d_call: .; cdr3_length: 11; j_call: TRBJ2-7; clone_size: once; cdr3_nt: TGTGCCAGCAGTTACAACAACGAGCAGTACTTC; cdr3_aa: CASSYNNEQYF
v_call: TRBV5-1; d_call: .; cdr3_length: 18; j_call: TRBJ2-3; clone_size: many; cdr3_nt: TGCGCCAGCAGACCAGGGACTGCATTCGGGAGAGGCACAGATACGCAGTATTTT; cdr3_aa: CASRPGTAFGRGTDTQYF
v_call: TRBV7-8; d_call: .; cdr3_length: 13; j_call: TRBJ1-1; clone_size: few; cdr3_nt: TGTGCCAGCAGCGTTCTAAAAGGCACTGAAGCTTTCTTT; cdr3_aa: CASSVLKGTEAFF
v_call: TRBV29-1; d_call: TRBD2; cdr3_length: 15; j_call: TRBJ2-5; clone_size: few; cdr3_nt: TGCAGCGTTACAACTAGCGGGCAGCCCAAAGAGACCCAGTACTTC; cdr3_aa: CSVTTSGQPKETQYF
v_call: TRBV6-5; d_call: .; cdr3_length: 16; j_call: TRBJ2-1; clone_size: many; cdr3_nt: TGTGCCAGCAGCTATGGGGGGGCTAGCGCTCACAATGAGCAGTTCTTC; cdr3_aa: CASSYGGASAHNEQFF
v_call: TRBV15; d_call: TRBD1; cdr3_length: 15; j_call: TRBJ2-5; clone_size: .; cdr3_nt: TGTGCCACCAGCGGCACCCCAGGGGGCAGGGAGACCCAGTACTTC; cdr3_aa: CATSGTPGGRETQYF
v_call: TRBV5-6; d_call: .; cdr3_length: 13; j_call: TRBJ2-5; clone_size: .; cdr3_nt: TGTGCCAGCAGCTTGTTCAGACAAGAGACCCAGTACTTC; cdr3_aa: CASSLFRQETQYF
v_call: TRBV7-9; d_call: .; cdr3_length: 19; j_call: TRBJ1-6; clone_size: .; cdr3_nt: TGTGCCAGCAGCTTATCCGGTATGGACAGCTGGACCTATAATTCACCCCTCCACTTT; cdr3_aa: CASSLSGMDSWTYNSPLHF
v_call: TRBV5-4; d_call: .; cdr3_length: 12; j_call: TRBJ2-3; clone_size: few; cdr3_nt: TGTGCCAGCAGCTCGAGGGTGGATACGCAGTATTTT; cdr3_aa: CASSSRVDTQYF
v_call: TRBV20-1; d_call: TRBD1; cdr3_length: 11; j_call: TRBJ2-3; clone_size: .; cdr3_nt: TGCAGTGCCCGTCAGGGGGTCCTGCAGTATTTT; cdr3_aa: CSARQGVLQYF
v_call: TRBV30; d_call: .; cdr3_length: 13; j_call: TRBJ2-7; clone_size: many; cdr3_nt: TGTGCCTGGAGTGTACAGGGTAGGAACGAGCAGTACTTC; cdr3_aa: CAWSVQGRNEQYF
v_call: TRBV5-1; d_call: TRBD1; cdr3_length: 15; j_call: TRBJ2-1; clone_size: .; cdr3_nt: TGCGCCAGCACCGGAGGGACAGGGGGCCTTAATGAGCAGTTCTTC; cdr3_aa: CASTGGTGGLNEQFF
v_call: TRBV6-5; d_call: .; cdr3_length: 15; j_call: TRBJ2-7; clone_size: .; cdr3_nt: TGTGCCAGCGGGAGCGGAGGATCAGGGAGCGGCGAGCAGTACTTC; cdr3_aa: CASGSGGSGSGEQYF
v_call: TRBV5-8; d_call: .; cdr3_length: 14; j_call: TRBJ1-6; clone_size: few; cdr3_nt: TGTGCCAGCAGTAGGACAGAGTATAATTCACCCCTCCACTTT; cdr3_aa: CASSRTEYNSPLHF
v_call: TRBV29-1; d_call: .; cdr3_length: 13; j_call: TRBJ1-5; clone_size: .; cdr3_nt: TGCAGCGTTGCGGACAGCAAGAATCAGCCCCAGCATTTT; cdr3_aa: CSVADSKNQPQHF
v_call: TRBV2; d_call: .; cdr3_length: 16; j_call: TRBJ2-1; clone_size: .; cdr3_nt: TGTGCCAGCAGTGATATGAGGTCGGGCTCCTACAATGAGCAGTTCTTC; cdr3_aa: CASSDMRSGSYNEQFF
v_call: TRBV20-1; d_call: .; cdr3_length: 14; j_call: TRBJ2-7; clone_size: few; cdr3_nt: TGCAGTGCTAGAGATTCGGGCACCGTCTACGAGCAGTACTTC; cdr3_aa: CSARDSGTVYEQYF
v_call: TRBV27; d_call: TRBD2; cdr3_length: 15; j_call: TRBJ2-7; clone_size: .; cdr3_nt: TGTGCCAGCAGCCTTGGGACTAGCGGGAGTTACGAGCAGTACTTC; cdr3_aa: CASSLGTSGSYEQYF
v_call: TRBV5-1; d_call: .; cdr3_length: 16; j_call: TRBJ1-1; clone_size: .; cdr3_nt: TGCGCCAGCAGCTTGCGGTCCCAGTCTGGGAACACTGAAGCTTTCTTT; cdr3_aa: CASSLRSQSGNTEAFF
v_call: TRBV5-6; d_call: .; cdr3_length: 16; j_call: TRBJ2-3; clone_size: many; cdr3_nt: TGTGCCAGCAGCTTTGGGCCCCCGAGGGGCACAGATACGCAGTATTTT; cdr3_aa: CASSFGPPRGTDTQYF
v_call: TRBV19; d_call: TRBD1; cdr3_length: 16; j_call: TRBJ1-2; clone_size: .; cdr3_nt: TGTGCCAGTAGTCTCGACAGGGGAAAAACTAACTATGGCTACACCTTC; cdr3_aa: CASSLDRGKTNYGYTF